The following is a TCR beta chain sequence with its context. What was sequenced were expressed TCRB transcripts, since all of the isolated RNA had been reverse transcribed. Produced via immunoSEQ multiplex PCR; TCRdb's table is partial and in-frame only. This table has 430,000 or so clones, roughly 11% appearing once. The data belong to a study of beta chain features in type 1 diabetes. The germline V gene has CDR1 MGHRA and CDR2 YSYEKL. The CDR3 is 15 residues long. Trimming took 8 bases from V and 1 from J, leaving 17 bases between them. The receptor comes from a woman aged 18-35 years in good health. V usage is TRBV4-1 and J usage is TRBJ1-1; a weak D match, TRBD1 (6 bases). Sequenced: naive CD4+ T cells from blood. The CDR3 spells CASSTPGQKNTEAFF. The CDR3, as DNA: TGCGCCAGCTCGACCCCTGGACAGAAGAACACTGAAGCTTTCTTT.